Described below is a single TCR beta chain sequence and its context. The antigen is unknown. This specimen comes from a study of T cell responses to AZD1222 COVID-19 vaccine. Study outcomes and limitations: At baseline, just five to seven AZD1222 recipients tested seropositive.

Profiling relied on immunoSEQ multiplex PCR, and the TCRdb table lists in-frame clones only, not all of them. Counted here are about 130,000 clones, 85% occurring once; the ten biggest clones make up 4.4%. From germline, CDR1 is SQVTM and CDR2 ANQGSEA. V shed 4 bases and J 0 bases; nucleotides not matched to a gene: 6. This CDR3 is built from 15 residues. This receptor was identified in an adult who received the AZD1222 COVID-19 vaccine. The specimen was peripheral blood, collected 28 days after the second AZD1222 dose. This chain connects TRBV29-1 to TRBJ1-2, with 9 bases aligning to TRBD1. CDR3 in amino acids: CSVAGQGGTNYGYTF. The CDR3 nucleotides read TGCAGCGTTGCGGGACAGGGAGGGACTAACTATGGCTACACCTTC.